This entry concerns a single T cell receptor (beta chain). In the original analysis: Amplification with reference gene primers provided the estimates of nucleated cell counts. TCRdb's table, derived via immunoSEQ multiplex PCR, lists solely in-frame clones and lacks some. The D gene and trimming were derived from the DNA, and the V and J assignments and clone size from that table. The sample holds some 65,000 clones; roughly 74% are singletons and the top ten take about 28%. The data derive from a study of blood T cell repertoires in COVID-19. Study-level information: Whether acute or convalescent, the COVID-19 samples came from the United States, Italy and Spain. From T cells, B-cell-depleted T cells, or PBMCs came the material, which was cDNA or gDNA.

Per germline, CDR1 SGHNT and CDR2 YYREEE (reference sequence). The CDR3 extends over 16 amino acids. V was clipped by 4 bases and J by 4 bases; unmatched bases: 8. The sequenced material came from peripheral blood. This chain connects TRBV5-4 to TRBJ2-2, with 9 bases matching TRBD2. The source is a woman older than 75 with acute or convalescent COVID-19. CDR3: CASSPLRREGTGELFF. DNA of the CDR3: TGTGCCAGCAGCCCGTTGCGGCGGGAGGGCACCGGGGAGCTGTTTTTT.